This entry lists 3 T cell receptor beta chains sequenced from one sample in a study of shared clonotypes between healthy human individuals. CD45RO-negative cells were positively selected for CCR7, leaving out terminally differentiated effector memory CD45RA+ cells. Using immunoSEQ multiplex PCR, the repertoire was profiled, and TCRdb retains in-frame clones only, with some absent. The sample includes hundreds of thousands of clones, roughly 98% of them seen just once. Material for sequencing was naive CD8+ T cells sorted from blood. These receptors came from a man aged 25-45 years in good health.

In the case of this clone: Other DNA sequences in this sample translate to the same CDR3. This chain links TRBV29-1 with TRBJ2-7, with D unclear. Trimming left V 3 bases short and J 4 bases short, with 10 bases between. The CDR3 loop spans 12 amino acids. CDR1 and CDR2 (germline): SQVTM, ANQGSEA. The CDR3 region is CSVEAGRYEQYF. The CDR3 nucleotides read TGCAGCGTTGAGGCAGGACGATACGAGCAGTACTTC.

This clone was observed a single time. The genes are TRBV11-2 and TRBJ2-1; 7 bases map to TRBD2. In germline, CDR1 is SGHAT, CDR2 FQNNGV. The trim removed 5 bases at V and 4 bases at J, leaving 11 bases unmatched. There are 16 residues in the CDR3. The CDR3 DNA follows: TGTGCCAGCAGCCGCTTGGGCGGGAGTCAGTACAATGAGCAGTTCTTC. Translation: CASSRLGGSQYNEQFF.

The chain couples TRBV6-1 to TRBJ1-2; D unresolved. CDR1 and CDR2 (germline): MNHNS, SASEGT. The CDR3 sequence is 15 residues long. V lost 1 base and J 3 bases, leaving 12 bases between the germline ends. The CDR3 DNA reads as TGTGCCAGCAGTGAAGTATCCGAGTATGACTATGGCTACACCTTC. Protein product: CASSEVSEYDYGYTF.